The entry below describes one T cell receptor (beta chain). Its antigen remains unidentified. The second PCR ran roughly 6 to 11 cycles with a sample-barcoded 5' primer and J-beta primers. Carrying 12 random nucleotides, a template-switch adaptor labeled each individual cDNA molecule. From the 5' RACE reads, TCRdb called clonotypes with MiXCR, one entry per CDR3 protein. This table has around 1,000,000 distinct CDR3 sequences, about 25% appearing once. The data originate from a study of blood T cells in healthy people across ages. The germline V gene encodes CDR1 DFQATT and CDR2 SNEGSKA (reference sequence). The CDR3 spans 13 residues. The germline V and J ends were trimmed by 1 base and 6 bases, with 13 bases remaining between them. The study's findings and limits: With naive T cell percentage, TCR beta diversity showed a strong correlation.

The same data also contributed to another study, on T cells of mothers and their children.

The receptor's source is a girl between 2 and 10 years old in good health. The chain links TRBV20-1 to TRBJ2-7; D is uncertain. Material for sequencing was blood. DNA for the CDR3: TGCAGTGCTAGAGCGTTCTCTTCAATCGAGCAGTACTTC. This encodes CSARAFSSIEQYF.